Ten or more counts support the clone carrying this T cell receptor (beta chain). The iRepertoire nested amplicon-rescue multiplex PCR amplified TCR alpha and beta CDR3s from RNA. Each CDR3 protein gets one entry after TCRdb re-called the multiplex PCR reads with MiXCR. The sample lists fewer than 55,000 distinct CDR3 sequences; about a fifth were seen once. V was shortened by 11 bases and J by 7 bases, with 18 bases between the two germline ends. This CDR3 spans 13 amino acids. Germline V CDR1 and CDR2: MDHEN, SYDVKM. These data originate in a study of glioma-infiltrating T cells. The clonotype comes from a human donor with low-grade glioma or glioblastoma, undergoing nonglioma brain surgery, or in good health (not recorded which). The chain combines TRBV28 with TRBJ1-5, with D maybe TRBD1 (5 bases). The sequencing input was glioma tissue, nonneoplastic brain tissue, or PBMCs (not recorded which). CDR3 residues: CAESPGPYQPQHF. The CDR3 DNA is TGTGCCGAGTCCCCGGGACCCTACCAGCCCCAGCATTTT.